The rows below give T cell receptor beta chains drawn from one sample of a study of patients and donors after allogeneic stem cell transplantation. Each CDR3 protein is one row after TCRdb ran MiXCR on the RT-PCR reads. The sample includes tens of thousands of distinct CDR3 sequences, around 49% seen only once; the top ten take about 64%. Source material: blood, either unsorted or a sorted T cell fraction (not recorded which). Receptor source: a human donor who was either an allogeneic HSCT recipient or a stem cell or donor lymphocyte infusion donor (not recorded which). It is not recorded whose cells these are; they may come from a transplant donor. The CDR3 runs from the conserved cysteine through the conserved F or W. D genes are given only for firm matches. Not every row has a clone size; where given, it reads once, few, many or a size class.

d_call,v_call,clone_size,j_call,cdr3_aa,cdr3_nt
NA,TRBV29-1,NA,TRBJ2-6,CSVEDFYPSGANVLTF,TGCAGCGTTGAAGATTTTTACCCCTCTGGGGCCAACGTCCTGACTTTC
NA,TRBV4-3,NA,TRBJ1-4,CASSQGYRAGQNEKLFF,TGCGCCAGCAGCCAAGGGTATCGGGCAGGCCAGAATGAAAAACTGTTTTTT
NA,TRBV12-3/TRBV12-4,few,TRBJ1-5,CASSLEQGPNQPQHF,TGTGCCAGCAGTCTAGAGCAGGGGCCCAATCAGCCCCAGCATTTT
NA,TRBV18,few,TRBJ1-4,CASSPRDIGAPATNEKLFF,TGTGCCAGCTCACCGAGAGACATCGGGGCGCCCGCAACTAATGAAAAACTGTTTTTT
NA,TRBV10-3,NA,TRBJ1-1,CASLQLGTEAFF,TGTGCCTCTCTCCAGTTAGGGACTGAAGCTTTCTTT
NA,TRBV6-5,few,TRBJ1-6,CASSYVANSPLHF,TGTGCCAGCAGTTACGTGGCGAATTCACCCCTCCACTTT
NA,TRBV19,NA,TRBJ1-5,CASSHRDNQPQHF,TGTGCCAGTAGCCACAGAGACAATCAGCCCCAGCATTTT
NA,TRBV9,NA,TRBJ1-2,CASSVQGSVGYGYTF,TGTGCCAGCAGCGTACAGGGTAGCGTAGGCTATGGCTACACCTTC
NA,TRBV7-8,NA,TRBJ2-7,CASSTRDTFYEQYF,TGTGCCAGCAGCACCCGGGACACCTTCTACGAGCAGTACTTC
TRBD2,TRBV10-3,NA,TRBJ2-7,CAISLGTSGLLSYEQYF,TGTGCCATCAGCCTGGGGACTAGCGGTCTCCTGAGCTACGAGCAGTACTTC
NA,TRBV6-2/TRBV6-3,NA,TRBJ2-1,CASSYRVQNNEQFF,TGTGCCAGCAGTTACCGTGTACAAAACAATGAGCAGTTCTTC
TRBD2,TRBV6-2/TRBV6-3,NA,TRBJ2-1,CASSLTSGRGDEQFF,TGTGCCAGCAGCCTTACTAGCGGGCGTGGGGATGAGCAGTTCTTC
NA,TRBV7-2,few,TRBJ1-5,CASSSTSLGPQHF,TGTGCCAGCAGCTCGACAAGTCTCGGGCCCCAGCATTTT
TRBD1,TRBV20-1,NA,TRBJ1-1,CSARDPRQGGTRTEAFF,TGCAGTGCTAGAGATCCCCGACAGGGGGGTACTCGAACTGAAGCTTTCTTT
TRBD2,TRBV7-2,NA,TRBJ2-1,CASSLERTSGEDNEQFF,TGTGCCAGCAGCTTAGAACGGACTAGCGGAGAAGACAATGAGCAGTTCTTC
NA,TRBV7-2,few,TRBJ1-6,CASTYSAGSSSYNSPLHF,TGTGCCAGCACCTATAGCGCGGGGAGTAGCTCCTATAATTCACCCCTCCACTTT
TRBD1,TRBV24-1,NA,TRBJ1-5,CATSDSDRESNQPQHF,TGTGCCACCAGTGATTCGGACAGGGAAAGCAATCAGCCCCAGCATTTT
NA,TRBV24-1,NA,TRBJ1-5,CATSAPGAGSNQPQHF,TGTGCCACCAGTGCCCCTGGGGCGGGGAGCAATCAGCCCCAGCATTTT
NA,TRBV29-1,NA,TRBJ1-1,CSVGKVMSSQAFF,TGCAGCGTTGGGAAGGTAATGTCCTCTCAAGCTTTCTTT
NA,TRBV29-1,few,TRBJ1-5,CSAGTPQCGNQPQHF,TGCAGCGCCGGAACCCCTCAGTGTGGCAATCAGCCCCAGCATTTT
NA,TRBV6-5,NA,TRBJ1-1,CASSYGTGMGTEAFF,TGTGCCAGCAGTTACGGAACAGGGATGGGCACTGAAGCTTTCTTT
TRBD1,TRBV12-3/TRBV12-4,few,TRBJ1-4,CASSPWTGDEKLFF,TGTGCCAGCAGTCCCTGGACAGGGGACGAAAAACTGTTTTTT
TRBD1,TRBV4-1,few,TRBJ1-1,CATGTGRQNTEAFF,TGCGCCACAGGGACAGGGCGACAGAACACTGAAGCTTTCTTT
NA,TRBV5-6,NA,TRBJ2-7,CASSFGLGGMGVEQYF,TGTGCCAGCAGCTTCGGTTTGGGCGGAATGGGGGTCGAGCAGTACTTC
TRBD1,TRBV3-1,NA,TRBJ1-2,CASRGQDGGYTF,TGTGCCAGCCGCGGACAGGACGGCGGCTACACCTTC
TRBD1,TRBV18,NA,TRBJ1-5,CASSLTQGPPQPQHF,TGTGCCAGCTCACTGACACAGGGGCCTCCCCAGCCCCAGCATTTT
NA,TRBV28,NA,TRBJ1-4,CASRSLVMYEKLFF,TGTGCCAGCAGGTCATTGGTTATGTATGAAAAACTGTTTTTT
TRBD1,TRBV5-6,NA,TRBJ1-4,CASSSGTGYEKLFF,TGTGCCAGCAGCTCCGGGACAGGGTATGAAAAACTGTTTTTT
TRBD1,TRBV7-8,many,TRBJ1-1,CASSFETGYMNTEAFF,TGTGCCAGCAGCTTCGAGACAGGGTACATGAACACTGAAGCTTTCTTT
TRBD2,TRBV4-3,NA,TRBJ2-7,CASSQDSVQREGRNEQYF,TGCGCCAGCAGCCAAGACAGTGTTCAGCGGGAGGGCCGGAACGAGCAGTACTTC
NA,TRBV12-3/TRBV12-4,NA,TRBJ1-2,CASSRGPGYTF,TGTGCCAGCAGTAGGGGTCCTGGCTACACCTTC
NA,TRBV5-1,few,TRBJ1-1,CASSLGGESSRAFF,TGCGCCAGCAGCTTGGGCGGGGAGTCGTCTCGAGCTTTCTTT
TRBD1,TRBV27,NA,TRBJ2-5,CASSQDRGPETQYF,TGTGCCAGCAGTCAAGACAGGGGGCCAGAGACCCAGTACTTC
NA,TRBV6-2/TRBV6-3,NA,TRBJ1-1,CASHLRQHGETEAFF,TGTGCCAGCCATCTCCGACAGCACGGCGAGACTGAAGCTTTCTTT
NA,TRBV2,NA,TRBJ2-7,CASSVRGGTEQYF,TGTGCCAGCAGTGTTAGGGGGGGAACCGAGCAGTACTTC
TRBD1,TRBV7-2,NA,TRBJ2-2,CASSWTGDTGELFF,TGTGCCAGCAGCTGGACAGGGGACACCGGGGAGCTGTTTTTT
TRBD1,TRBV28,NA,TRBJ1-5,CASLTGAQPQHF,TGTGCCAGCCTAACAGGGGCTCAGCCCCAGCATTTT
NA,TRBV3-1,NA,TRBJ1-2,CASSRDYGYTF,TGTGCCAGCAGCAGGGACTATGGCTACACCTTC
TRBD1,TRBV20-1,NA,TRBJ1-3,CSAQDRGNTIYF,TGCAGTGCTCAGGACAGGGGAAACACCATATATTTT
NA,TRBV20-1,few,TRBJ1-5,CSAVRGNQPQHF,TGCAGTGCTGTAAGGGGTAATCAGCCCCAGCATTTT
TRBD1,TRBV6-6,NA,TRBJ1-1,CASSYSLQGYTEAFF,TGTGCCAGCAGTTACTCCCTACAGGGGTACACTGAAGCTTTCTTT
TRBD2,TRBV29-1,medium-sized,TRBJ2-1,CSVLSYLLAGDTYNEQFF,TGCAGCGTTCTGTCATATCTACTAGCGGGAGACACCTACAATGAGCAGTTCTTC
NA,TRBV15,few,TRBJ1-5,CATSRDLSRSNQPQHF,TGTGCCACCAGCAGAGATCTCAGCAGAAGCAATCAGCCCCAGCATTTT
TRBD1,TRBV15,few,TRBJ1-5,CAIAGGDGQPQHF,TGTGCCATCGCAGGGGGCGATGGTCAGCCCCAGCATTTT
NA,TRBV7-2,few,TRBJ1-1,CASSLAMNTEAFF,TGTGCCAGCAGCTTAGCAATGAACACTGAAGCTTTCTTT
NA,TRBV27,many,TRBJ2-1,CASSLTPFSYNEQFF,TGTGCCAGCAGTCTGACTCCATTCTCCTACAATGAGCAGTTCTTC
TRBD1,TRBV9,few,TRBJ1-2,CASVRQGYGYTF,TGTGCCAGCGTTCGACAGGGGTATGGCTACACCTTC
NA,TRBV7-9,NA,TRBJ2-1,CASSSTSQPLYNEQFF,TGTGCCAGCAGCTCAACAAGTCAGCCCCTCTACAATGAGCAGTTCTTC
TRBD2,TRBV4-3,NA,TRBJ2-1,CASSQGTSGPYNEQFF,TGCGCCAGCAGCCAGGGAACTAGCGGACCTTACAATGAGCAGTTCTTC
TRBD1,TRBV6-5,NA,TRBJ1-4,CASSKTGGLNEKLFF,TGTGCCAGCAGTAAGACAGGGGGCTTGAATGAAAAACTGTTTTTT
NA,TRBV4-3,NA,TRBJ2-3,CASSQDSSSVPVDTQYF,TGCGCCAGCAGCCAAGATTCTTCCTCGGTCCCGGTAGATACGCAGTATTTT
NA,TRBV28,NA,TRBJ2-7,CASSSYYEQYF,TGTGCCAGCAGTTCCTACTACGAGCAGTACTTC
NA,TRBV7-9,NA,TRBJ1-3,CASSSLTGTGHF,TGTGCCAGCAGCTCACTGACCGGGACGGGGCATTTT
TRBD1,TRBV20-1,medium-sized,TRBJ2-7,CSARHDLGQGYEQYF,TGCAGTGCTAGGCATGATTTGGGACAGGGCTACGAGCAGTACTTC
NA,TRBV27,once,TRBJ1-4,CASSPDWPSTGEKLFF,TGTGCCAGCAGTCCCGACTGGCCCTCAACGGGGGAAAAACTGTTTTTT
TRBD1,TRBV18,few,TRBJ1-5,CASSTGEDQPQHF,TGTGCCAGCTCGACAGGGGAAGATCAGCCCCAGCATTTT
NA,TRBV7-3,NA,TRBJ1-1,CASSFGPGAEAFF,TGTGCCAGCAGCTTCGGACCCGGCGCTGAAGCTTTCTTT
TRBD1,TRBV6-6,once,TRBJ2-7,CASSSAGTVTSYEQYF,TGTGCCAGCAGTTCAGCCGGGACAGTTACCTCCTACGAGCAGTACTTC
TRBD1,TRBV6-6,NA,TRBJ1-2,CASSYGGQSIYGYTF,TGTGCCAGCAGTTACGGGGGACAGAGCATCTATGGCTACACCTTC
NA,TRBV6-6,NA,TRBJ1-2,CASSYAAGANYGYTF,TGTGCCAGCAGTTACGCGGCAGGGGCGAACTATGGCTACACCTTC